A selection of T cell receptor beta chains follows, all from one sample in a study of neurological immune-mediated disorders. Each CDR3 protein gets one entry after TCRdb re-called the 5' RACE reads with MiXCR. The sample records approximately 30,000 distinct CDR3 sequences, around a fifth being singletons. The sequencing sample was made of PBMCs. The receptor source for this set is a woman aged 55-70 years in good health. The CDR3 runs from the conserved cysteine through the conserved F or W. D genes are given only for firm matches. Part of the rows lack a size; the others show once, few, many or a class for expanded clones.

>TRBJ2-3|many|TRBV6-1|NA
CASNPRAAQATDTQYF
TGTGCCAGCAACCCTCGGGCAGCCCAAGCCACAGATACGCAGTATTTT
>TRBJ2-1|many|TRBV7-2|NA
CASPNEQFF
TGTGCCAGCCCCAATGAGCAGTTCTTC
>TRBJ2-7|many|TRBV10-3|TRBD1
CAISAGTGMYEQYF
TGTGCCATCAGTGCCGGGACAGGGATGTACGAGCAGTACTTC
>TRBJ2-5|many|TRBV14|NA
CASSQAVPYQETQYF
TGTGCCAGCAGCCAGGCGGTCCCATACCAAGAGACCCAGTACTTC
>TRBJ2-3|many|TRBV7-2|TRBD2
CASSWRWTSGGVTDTQYF
TGTGCCAGCAGCTGGAGGTGGACTAGCGGGGGGGTCACAGATACGCAGTATTTT
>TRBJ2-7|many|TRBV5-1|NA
CASSLGGASISYEQYF
TGCGCCAGCAGCTTGGGGGGGGCCTCTATCTCCTACGAGCAGTACTTC
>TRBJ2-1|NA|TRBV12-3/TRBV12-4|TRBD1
CASAGQGINEQFF
TGTGCCAGCGCGGGACAGGGGATAAATGAGCAGTTCTTC
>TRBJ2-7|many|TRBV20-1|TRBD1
CSARADRGTYYEQYF
TGCAGTGCTCGCGCAGACAGGGGGACTTACTACGAGCAGTACTTC
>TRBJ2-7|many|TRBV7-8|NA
CASSLTVNYEQYF
TGTGCCAGCAGCTTAACAGTAAACTACGAGCAGTACTTC
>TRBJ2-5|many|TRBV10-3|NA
CAISDDLGKKLGDPQETQYF
TGTGCCATCAGTGACGATCTCGGGAAAAAACTGGGGGACCCCCAAGAGACCCAGTACTTC
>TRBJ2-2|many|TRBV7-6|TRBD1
CASSIFTGEGNTGELFF
TGTGCCAGCAGCATTTTTACAGGGGAAGGGAACACCGGGGAGCTGTTTTTT
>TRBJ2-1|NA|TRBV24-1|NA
CATSDFRGYEQFF
TGTGCCACCAGTGATTTTCGAGGGTATGAGCAGTTCTTC
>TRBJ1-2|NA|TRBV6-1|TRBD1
CANSETGEYSGYTF
TGTGCCAACAGTGAGACAGGGGAATACAGTGGCTACACCTTC
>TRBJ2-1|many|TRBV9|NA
CASSVVARSSYNEQFF
TGTGCCAGCAGCGTAGTGGCCCGTAGCTCCTACAATGAGCAGTTCTTC
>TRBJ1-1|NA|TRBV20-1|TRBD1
CSASRDRGMVSTEAFF
TGCAGTGCAAGCCGGGACAGGGGTATGGTAAGCACTGAAGCTTTCTTT
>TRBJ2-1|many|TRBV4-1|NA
CASSQRLGSYNEQFF
TGCGCCAGCAGCCAACGCTTGGGTTCCTACAATGAGCAGTTCTTC
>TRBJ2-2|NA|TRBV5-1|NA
CASSLVPFNTGELFF
TGCGCCAGCAGCTTGGTTCCCTTTAACACCGGGGAGCTGTTTTTT
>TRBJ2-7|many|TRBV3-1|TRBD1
CASSSTRQGVLGEQYF
TGTGCCAGCAGCTCCACCCGACAGGGGGTTTTGGGGGAGCAGTACTTC
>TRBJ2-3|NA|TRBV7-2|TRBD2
CANSSEREGGTQYF
TGTGCCAACAGCTCAGAGCGGGAGGGCGGTACGCAGTATTTT
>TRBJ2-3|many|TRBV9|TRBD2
CASSTPGGSTDTQYF
TGTGCCAGCAGCACACCGGGAGGAAGCACAGATACGCAGTATTTT
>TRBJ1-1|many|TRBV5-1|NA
CASSLAGVGDEAFF
TGCGCCAGCAGCTTGGCCGGGGTAGGCGATGAAGCTTTCTTT
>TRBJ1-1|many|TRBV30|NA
CAWSVLAEAFF
TGTGCCTGGAGTGTATTGGCTGAAGCTTTCTTT
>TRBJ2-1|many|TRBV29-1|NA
CSVRTGTIYNEQFF
TGCAGCGTCAGGACAGGGACTATATACAATGAGCAGTTCTTC
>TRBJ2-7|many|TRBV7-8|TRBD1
CASSSRDRASYEQYF
TGTGCCAGCAGCTCCCGGGACAGAGCCTCCTACGAGCAGTACTTC
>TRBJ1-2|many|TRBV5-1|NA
CASSLHPDTNYGYTF
TGCGCCAGCAGCTTGCATCCGGACACGAACTATGGCTACACCTTC
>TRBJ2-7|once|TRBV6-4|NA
CASRGLLLYEQYF
TGTGCCAGCAGAGGTCTTCTCCTCTACGAGCAGTACTTC
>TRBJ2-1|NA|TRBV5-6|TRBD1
CASSNRGESYNEQFF
TGTGCCAGCAGCAACAGGGGAGAGTCCTACAATGAGCAGTTCTTC
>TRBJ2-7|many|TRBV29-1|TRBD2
CSVGSGRAGYEQYF
TGCAGCGTTGGTTCCGGGAGGGCCGGGTACGAGCAGTACTTC
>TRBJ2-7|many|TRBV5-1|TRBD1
CASSLDRGFDEQYF
TGCGCCAGCAGCTTGGACAGGGGGTTCGACGAGCAGTACTTC
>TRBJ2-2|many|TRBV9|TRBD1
CASSILAGTVQSGELFF
TGTGCCAGCAGCATCCTCGCCGGGACAGTGCAATCCGGGGAGCTGTTTTTT
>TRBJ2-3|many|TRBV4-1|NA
CASSQDSGSRTDTQYF
TGCGCCAGCAGCCAAGATTCGGGGTCTCGCACAGATACGCAGTATTTT
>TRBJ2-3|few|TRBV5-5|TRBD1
CASSPTGGRTDTQYF
TGTGCCAGCAGTCCGACAGGGGGCAGGACAGATACGCAGTATTTT
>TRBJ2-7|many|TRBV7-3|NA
CASSLPGYEQYF
TGTGCCAGCAGCTTACCCGGCTACGAGCAGTACTTC
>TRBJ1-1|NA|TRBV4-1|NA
CASSQPSRQMNTEAFF
TGCGCCAGCAGCCAACCGTCGAGGCAGATGAACACTGAAGCTTTCTTT
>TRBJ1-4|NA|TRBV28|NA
CASSLLVANEKLFF
TGTGCCAGCAGTTTATTGGTGGCTAATGAAAAACTGTTTTTT
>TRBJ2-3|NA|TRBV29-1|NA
CSVTRDSGTDTQYF
TGCAGCGTCACCCGGGACAGCGGGACAGATACGCAGTATTTT
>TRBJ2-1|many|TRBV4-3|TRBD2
CASSQDYGSGRRSEQFF
TGCGCCAGCAGCCAAGATTATGGTAGCGGGAGAAGATCTGAGCAGTTCTTC
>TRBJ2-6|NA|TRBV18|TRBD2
CASSPSGGSSGANVLTF
TGTGCCAGCTCACCGAGCGGGGGGAGCTCTGGGGCCAACGTCCTGACTTTC
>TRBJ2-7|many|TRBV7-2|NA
CASSSQNYEQYF
TGTGCCAGCAGCTCGCAGAATTACGAGCAGTACTTC
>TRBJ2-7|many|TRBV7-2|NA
CASSQEGQSNYEQYF
TGTGCCAGCAGCCAAGAGGGGCAGAGTAACTACGAGCAGTACTTC
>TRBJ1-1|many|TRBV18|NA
CASSPFGESAFF
TGTGCCAGCTCACCCTTCGGGGAATCAGCTTTCTTT